The 2 T cell receptor beta chains below come from one sample, sequenced in a study of CD8+ T cells in alopecia areata. cDNA prepared by RNA extraction and subsequent reverse transcription served as the template for sequencing. The data were produced by immunoSEQ multiplex PCR, yet TCRdb's version contains in-frame clones alone and is incomplete. Of about 76,000 clones listed, approximately 66% are singletons. Treatment here: oral pan-JAK inhibitor, 5-10 mg twice daily. The sequences come from CD8+ T cells sorted from blood, collected at week 24, from a patient treated with tofacitinib. The receptors stem from a human donor with alopecia areata.

This chain connects TRBV5-1 to TRBJ2-1; TRBD2 is a possible D gene (6 bases). This CDR3 is built from 16 residues. CDR1 and CDR2 from the germline V gene are SGHRS and YFSETQ. The V end lost 0 bases, the J end lost 3 bases, and 13 bases lay between the germline ends. CDR3 nucleotides: TGCGCCAGCAGCTTGGTTGACGGGAGCGACTACAATGAGCAGTTCTTC. Its translation is CASSLVDGSDYNEQFF.

This clone turned up a few times. This rearrangement joins TRBV29-1 to TRBJ2-1; no reliable D call. The V end lost 4 bases, the J end lost 0 bases, and 7 bases lay between the germline ends. The germline CDR1 and CDR2 sequences are SQVTM and ANQGSEA. The CDR3 consists of 13 residues. The DNA for the CDR3 is TGCAGCGTTGTATTGAGCTCCTACAATGAGCAGTTCTTC. Protein product: CSVVLSSYNEQFF.